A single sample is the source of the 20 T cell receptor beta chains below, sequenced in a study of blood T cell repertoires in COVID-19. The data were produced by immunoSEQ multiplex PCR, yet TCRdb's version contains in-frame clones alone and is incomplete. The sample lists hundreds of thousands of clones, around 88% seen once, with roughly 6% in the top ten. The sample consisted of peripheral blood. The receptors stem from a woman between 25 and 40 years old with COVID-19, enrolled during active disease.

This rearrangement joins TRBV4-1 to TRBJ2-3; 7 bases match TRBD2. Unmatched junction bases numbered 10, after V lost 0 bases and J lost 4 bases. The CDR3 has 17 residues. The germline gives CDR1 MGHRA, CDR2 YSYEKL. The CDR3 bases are TGCGCCAGCAGCCAAGATGGGGGGGGGAGTTGGGCAGATACGCAGTATTTT. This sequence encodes CASSQDGGGSWADTQYF.

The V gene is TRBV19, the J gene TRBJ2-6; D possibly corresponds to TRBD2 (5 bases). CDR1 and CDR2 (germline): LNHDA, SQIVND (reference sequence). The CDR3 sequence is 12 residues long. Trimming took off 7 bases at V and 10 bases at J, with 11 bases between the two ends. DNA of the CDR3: TGTGCCAGTACGGGGAAAGGGAACGTCCTGACTTTC. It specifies CASTGKGNVLTF.

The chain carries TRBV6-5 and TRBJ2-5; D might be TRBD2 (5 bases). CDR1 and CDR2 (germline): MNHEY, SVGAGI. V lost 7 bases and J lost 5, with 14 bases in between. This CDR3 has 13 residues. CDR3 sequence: CASNSASRETQYF. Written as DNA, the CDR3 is TGTGCCAGCAATAGCGCGAGTAGGGAGACCCAGTACTTC.

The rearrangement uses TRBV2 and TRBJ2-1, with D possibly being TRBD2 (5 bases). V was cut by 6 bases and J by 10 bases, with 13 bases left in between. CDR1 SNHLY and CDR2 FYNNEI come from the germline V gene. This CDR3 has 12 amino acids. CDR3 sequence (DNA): TGTGCCAGCAGAGAGGAGGTCTGGGAGCAGTTCTTC. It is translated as CASREEVWEQFF.

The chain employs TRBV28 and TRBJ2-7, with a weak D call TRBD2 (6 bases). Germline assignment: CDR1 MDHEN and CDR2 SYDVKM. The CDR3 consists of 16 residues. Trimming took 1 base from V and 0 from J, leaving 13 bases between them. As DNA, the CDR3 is TGTGCCAGCAGTTTATACGCGGGGACCTTCTCCTACGAGCAGTACGTC. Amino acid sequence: CASSLYAGTFSYEQYV.

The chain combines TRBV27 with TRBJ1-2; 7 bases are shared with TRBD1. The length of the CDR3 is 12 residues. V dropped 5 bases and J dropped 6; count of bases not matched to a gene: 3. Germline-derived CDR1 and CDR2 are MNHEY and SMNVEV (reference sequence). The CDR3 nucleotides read TGTGCCAGCAGTACAGGGGTGGATGGCTACACCTTC. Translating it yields CASSTGVDGYTF.

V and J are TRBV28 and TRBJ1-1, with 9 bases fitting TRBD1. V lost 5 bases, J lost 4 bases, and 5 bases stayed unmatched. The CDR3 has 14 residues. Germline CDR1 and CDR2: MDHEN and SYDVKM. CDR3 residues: CASSRQGGITEAFF. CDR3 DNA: TGTGCCAGCAGTAGACAGGGGGGGATCACTGAAGCTTTCTTT. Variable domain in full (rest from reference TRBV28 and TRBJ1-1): DVKVTQSSRYLVKRTGEKVFLECVQDMDHENMFWYRQDPGLGLRLIYFSYDVKMKEKGDIPEGYSVSREKKERFSLILESASTNQTSMYLCASSRQGGITEAFFGQGTRLTVV.

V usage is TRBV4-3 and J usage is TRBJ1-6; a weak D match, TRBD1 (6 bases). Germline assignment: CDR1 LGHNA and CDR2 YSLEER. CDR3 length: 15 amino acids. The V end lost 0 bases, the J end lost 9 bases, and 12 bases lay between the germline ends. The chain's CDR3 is CASSQDPGGSSPLHF. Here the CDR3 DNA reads TGCGCCAGCAGCCAAGATCCGGGGGGCAGTTCACCCCTCCACTTT.

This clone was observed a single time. CDR3 in amino acids: CASSPPGAEAFF. The CDR3 bases are TGTGCCAGCAGTCCCCCGGGGGCTGAAGCTTTCTTT. The chain links TRBV6-6 to TRBJ1-1; maybe TRBD1 (5 bases). Deletions cut 5 bases from V and 6 bases from J, with 10 bases between. The length of the CDR3 is 12 residues. Per germline, CDR1 MNHNY and CDR2 SVGAGI (reference sequence).

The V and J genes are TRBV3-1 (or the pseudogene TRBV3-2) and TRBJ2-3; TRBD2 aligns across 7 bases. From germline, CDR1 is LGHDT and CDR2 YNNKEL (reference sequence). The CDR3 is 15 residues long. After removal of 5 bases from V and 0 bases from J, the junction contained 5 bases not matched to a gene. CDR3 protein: CASSSSGASTDTQYF. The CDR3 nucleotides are TGTGCCAGCAGCTCAAGCGGGGCTAGCACAGATACGCAGTATTTT.

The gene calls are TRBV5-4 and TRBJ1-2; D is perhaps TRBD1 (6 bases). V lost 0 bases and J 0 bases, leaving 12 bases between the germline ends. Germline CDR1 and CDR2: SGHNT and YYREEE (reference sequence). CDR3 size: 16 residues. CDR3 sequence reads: CASSLDSGVANYGYTF. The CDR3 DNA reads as TGTGCCAGCAGCTTGGATTCAGGGGTAGCTAACTATGGCTACACCTTC.

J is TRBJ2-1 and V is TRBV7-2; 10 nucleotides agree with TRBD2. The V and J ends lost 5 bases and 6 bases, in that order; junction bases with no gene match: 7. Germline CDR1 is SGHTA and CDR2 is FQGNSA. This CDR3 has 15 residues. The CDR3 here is CASSRLAGASNEQFF. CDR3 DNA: TGTGCCAGCAGCAGACTAGCGGGCGCAAGCAATGAGCAGTTCTTC.

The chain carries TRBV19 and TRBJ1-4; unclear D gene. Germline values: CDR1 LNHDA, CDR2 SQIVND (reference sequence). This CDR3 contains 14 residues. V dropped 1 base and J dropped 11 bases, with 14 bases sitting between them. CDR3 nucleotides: TGTGCCAGTAGTATAGGGGGAGGAGAAGACAAACTGTTTTTT. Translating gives CASSIGGGEDKLFF.

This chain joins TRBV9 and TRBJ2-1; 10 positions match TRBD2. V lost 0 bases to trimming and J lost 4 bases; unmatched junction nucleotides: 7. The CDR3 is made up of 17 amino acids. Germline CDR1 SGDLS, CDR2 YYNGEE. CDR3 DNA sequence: TGTGCCAGCAGCGTAGTTGAGTGGACTAGCGGTTACAATGAGCAGTTCTTC. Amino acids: CASSVVEWTSGYNEQFF.

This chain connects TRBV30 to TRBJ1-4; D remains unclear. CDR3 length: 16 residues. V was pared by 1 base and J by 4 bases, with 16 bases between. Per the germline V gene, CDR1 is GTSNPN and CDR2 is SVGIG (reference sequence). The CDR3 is CAWSAYREGRNEKLFF. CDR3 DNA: TGTGCCTGGAGTGCCTATAGGGAGGGTCGTAATGAAAAACTGTTTTTT.

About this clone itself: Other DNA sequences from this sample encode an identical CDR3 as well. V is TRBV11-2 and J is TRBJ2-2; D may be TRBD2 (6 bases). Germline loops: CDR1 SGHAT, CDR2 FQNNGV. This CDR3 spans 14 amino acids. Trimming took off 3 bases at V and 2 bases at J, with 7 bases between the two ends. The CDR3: CASSFGGNTGELFF. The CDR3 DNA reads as TGTGCCAGCAGCTTCGGGGGAAACACCGGGGAGCTGTTTTTT.

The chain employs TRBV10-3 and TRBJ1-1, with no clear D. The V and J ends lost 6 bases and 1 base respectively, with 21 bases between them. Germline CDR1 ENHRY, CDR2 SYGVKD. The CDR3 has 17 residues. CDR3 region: CAISSGRAFGGNTEAFF. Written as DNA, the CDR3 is TGTGCCATCAGCTCCGGGCGGGCATTCGGAGGGAACACTGAAGCTTTCTTT.

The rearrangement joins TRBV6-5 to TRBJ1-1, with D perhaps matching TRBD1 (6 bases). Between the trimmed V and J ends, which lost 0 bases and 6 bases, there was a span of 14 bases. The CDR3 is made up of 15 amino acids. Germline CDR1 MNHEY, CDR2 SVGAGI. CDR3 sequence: CASSYSLGGVSEAFF. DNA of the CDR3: TGTGCCAGCAGTTACTCTTTAGGGGGTGTTTCTGAAGCTTTCTTT.

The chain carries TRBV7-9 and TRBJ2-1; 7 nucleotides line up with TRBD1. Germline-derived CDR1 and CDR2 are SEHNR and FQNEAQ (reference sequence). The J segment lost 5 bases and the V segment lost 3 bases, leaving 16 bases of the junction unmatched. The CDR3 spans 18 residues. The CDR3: CASSFTGDSRLVDNEQFF. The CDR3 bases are TGTGCCAGCAGCTTCACAGGGGACAGTCGTCTGGTCGACAATGAGCAGTTCTTC.

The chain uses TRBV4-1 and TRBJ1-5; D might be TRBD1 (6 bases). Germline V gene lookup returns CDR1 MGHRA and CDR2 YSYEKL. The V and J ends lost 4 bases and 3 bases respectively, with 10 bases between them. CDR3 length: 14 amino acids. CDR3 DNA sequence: TGCGCCAGCAGCCCAGGACAGTTCAATCAGCCCCAGCATTTT. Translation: CASSPGQFNQPQHF.